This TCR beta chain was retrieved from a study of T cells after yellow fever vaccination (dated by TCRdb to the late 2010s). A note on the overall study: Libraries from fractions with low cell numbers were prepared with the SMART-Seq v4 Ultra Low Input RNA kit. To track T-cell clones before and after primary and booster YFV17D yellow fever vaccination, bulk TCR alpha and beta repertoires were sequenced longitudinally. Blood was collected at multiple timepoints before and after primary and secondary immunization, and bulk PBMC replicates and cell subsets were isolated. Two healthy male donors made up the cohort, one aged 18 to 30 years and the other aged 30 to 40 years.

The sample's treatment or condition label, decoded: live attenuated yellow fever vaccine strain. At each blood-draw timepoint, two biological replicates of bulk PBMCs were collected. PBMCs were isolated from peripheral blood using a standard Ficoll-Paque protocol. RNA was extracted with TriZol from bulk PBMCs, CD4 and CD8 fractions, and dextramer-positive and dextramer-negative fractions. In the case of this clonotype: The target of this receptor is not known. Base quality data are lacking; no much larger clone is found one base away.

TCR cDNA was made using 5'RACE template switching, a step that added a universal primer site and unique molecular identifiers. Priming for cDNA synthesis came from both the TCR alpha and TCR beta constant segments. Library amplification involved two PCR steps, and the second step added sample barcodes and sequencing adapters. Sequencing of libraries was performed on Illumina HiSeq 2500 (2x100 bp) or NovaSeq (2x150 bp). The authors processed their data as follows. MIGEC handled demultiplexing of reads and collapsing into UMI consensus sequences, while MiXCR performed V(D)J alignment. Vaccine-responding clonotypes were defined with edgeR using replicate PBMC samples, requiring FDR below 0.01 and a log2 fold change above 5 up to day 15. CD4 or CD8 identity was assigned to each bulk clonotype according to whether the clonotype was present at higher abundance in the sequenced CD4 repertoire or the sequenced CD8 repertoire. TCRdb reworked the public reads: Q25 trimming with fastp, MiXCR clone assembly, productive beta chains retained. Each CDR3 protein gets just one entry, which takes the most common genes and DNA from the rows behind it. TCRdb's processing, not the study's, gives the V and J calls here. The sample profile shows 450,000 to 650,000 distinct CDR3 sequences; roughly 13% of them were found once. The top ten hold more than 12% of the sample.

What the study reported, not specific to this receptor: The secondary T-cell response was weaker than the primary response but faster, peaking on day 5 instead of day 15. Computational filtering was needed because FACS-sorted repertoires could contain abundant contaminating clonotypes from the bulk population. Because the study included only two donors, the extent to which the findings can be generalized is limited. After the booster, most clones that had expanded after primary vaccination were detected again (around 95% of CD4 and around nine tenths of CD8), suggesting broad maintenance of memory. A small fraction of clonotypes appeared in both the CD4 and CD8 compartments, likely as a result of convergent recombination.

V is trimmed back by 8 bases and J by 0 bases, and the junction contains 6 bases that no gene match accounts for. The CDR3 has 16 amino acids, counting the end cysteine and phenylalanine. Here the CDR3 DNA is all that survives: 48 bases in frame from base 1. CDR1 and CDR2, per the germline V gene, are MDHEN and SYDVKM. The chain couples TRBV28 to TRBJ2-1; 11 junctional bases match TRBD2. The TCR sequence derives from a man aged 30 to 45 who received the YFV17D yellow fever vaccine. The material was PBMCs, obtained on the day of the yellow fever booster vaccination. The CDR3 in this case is CASFLAGGHSYNEQFF. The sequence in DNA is TGTGCCAGCTTTCTAGCGGGAGGCCACTCCTACAATGAGCAGTTCTTC.